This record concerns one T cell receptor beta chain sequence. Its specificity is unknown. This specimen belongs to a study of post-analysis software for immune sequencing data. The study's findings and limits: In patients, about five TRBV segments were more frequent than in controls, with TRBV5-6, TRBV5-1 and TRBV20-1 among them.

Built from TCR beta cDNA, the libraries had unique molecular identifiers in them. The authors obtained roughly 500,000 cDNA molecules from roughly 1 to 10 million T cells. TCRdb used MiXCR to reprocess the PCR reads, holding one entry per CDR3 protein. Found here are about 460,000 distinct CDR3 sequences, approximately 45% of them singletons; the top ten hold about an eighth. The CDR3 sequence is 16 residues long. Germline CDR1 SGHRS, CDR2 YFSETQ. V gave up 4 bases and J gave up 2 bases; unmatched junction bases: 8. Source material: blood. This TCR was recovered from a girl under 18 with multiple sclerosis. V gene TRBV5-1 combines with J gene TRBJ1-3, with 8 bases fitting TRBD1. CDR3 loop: CASSLPTGATGNTIYF. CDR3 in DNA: TGCGCCAGCAGCCTGCCGACAGGGGCGACTGGAAACACCATATATTTT.